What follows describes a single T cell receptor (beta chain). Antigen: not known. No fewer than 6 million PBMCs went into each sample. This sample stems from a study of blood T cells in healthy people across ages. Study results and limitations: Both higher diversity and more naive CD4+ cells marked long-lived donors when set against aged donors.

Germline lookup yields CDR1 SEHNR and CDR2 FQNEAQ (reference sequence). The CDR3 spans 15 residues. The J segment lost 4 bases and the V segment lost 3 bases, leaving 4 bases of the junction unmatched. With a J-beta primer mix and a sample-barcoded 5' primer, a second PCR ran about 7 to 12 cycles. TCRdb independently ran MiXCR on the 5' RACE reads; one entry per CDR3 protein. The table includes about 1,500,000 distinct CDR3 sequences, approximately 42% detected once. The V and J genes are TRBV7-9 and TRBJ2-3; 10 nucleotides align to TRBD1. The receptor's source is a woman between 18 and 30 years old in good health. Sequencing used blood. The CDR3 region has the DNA TGTGCCAGCAGCTTCGAGACAGGGGGCCCAGATACGCAGTATTTT. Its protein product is CASSFETGGPDTQYF.